This passage covers 3 T cell receptor beta chains from one sample sequenced in a study of regulatory T cells in long-lasting Graves disease. Time point defined: newly diagnosed GD, antithyroid drugs for less than 3 months. PBMCs provided the RNA from which the TCR library was made. iRepertoire HTBI primers and Arm-PCR of CDR3 regions built TCR beta libraries. Each CDR3 protein gets one entry after TCRdb re-called the multiplex PCR reads with MiXCR. Seen here are a few hundred thousand distinct CDR3 sequences, around 19% observed once, and the top ten hold about 20%. The material was peripheral blood mononuclear cells (PBMCs), obtained at new diagnosis, from a patient treated with antithyroid drugs. These receptors all stem from a female donor with Graves disease.

This chain joins TRBV19 and TRBJ2-4; 10 bases fit TRBD1. CDR3 length equals 18 residues. Germline V gene data show CDR1 as LNHDA and CDR2 as SQIVND (reference sequence). With V trimmed by 4 bases and J by 1 base, 10 bases remained unmatched. The CDR3 loop reads CASSTGTGVFTAKNIQYF. The CDR3 coding sequence is TGTGCCAGTAGTACCGGGACAGGGGTTTTTACGGCCAAAAACATTCAGTACTTC.

The chain is built from TRBV18 and TRBJ2-5; the match to TRBD1 covers 8 bases. Germline V gene lookup returns CDR1 KGHSH and CDR2 LQKENI. Trimming at V came to 5 bases and at J to 5 bases, leaving 13 bases not matched to a gene. The CDR3 totals 16 residues. The chain's CDR3 is CASSATGVGSKETQYF. CDR3 bases: TGTGCCAGCTCAGCGACAGGGGTCGGCTCCAAGGAGACCCAGTACTTC. The variable domain in full, completed from reference TRBV18 and TRBJ2-5, reads NAGVMQNPRHLVRRRGQEARLRCSPMKGHSHVYWYRQLPEEGLKFMVYLQKENIIDESGMPKERFSAEFPKEGPSILRIQQVVRGDSAAYFCASSATGVGSKETQYFGPGTRLLVL.

For this clonotype: Only one base separates this from a far larger clonotype, so it likely reflects a read error. The CDR3 carries no conserved terminal phenylalanine or tryptophan, so it likely arises from a read error. V usage is TRBV7-9 and J usage is TRBJ2-3; D remains ambiguous. The CDR3 loop spans 16 amino acids. Trimming cost V 6 bases and J 2 bases, with 18 bases left between them. Germline assignment: CDR1 SEHNR and CDR2 FQNEAQ (reference sequence). CDR3 sequence reads: CASSLTPHPFTDTQYL. In DNA, the CDR3 is TGTGCCAGCAGTTTGACTCCTCACCCCTTCACAGATACGCAGTATTTG.